This entry lists 20 T cell receptor beta chains sequenced from one sample in a study of CD8+CD57+ T cells in acquired aplastic anemia. Genomic DNA constituted the template upon which TCR beta VDJ and CDR3 profiling was performed. Each CDR3 protein is one row after TCRdb ran MiXCR on the reads. Of 150,000 to 200,000 distinct CDR3 sequences listed, around three fifths are singletons. What was sequenced was sorted CD4+, CD8+, or CD8+CD57+ T cells (not recorded which) from PBMCs. The source of these receptors is a human donor with severe aplastic anemia or a healthy control (not recorded which).

The gene calls are TRBV7-3 and TRBJ2-3; no firm D call. The V end lost 4 bases, the J end lost 3 bases, and 11 bases lay between the germline ends. The CDR3 sequence is 14 residues long. From germline, CDR1 is SGHTA and CDR2 FQGTGA. The CDR3 region has the DNA TGTGCCAGCAGCTCCCAAACCTATACAGATACGCAGTATTTT. Protein sequence: CASSSQTYTDTQYF.

The chain employs TRBV9 and TRBJ1-1; 7 bases align to TRBD1. This CDR3 has 14 amino acids. V gave up 4 bases and J gave up 11 bases; unmatched junction bases: 14. Per the germline V gene, CDR1 is SGDLS and CDR2 is YYNGEE. CDR3 amino acids: CASSQEERGGAAFF. CDR3 in DNA: TGTGCCAGCAGCCAAGAAGAGCGAGGGGGCGCTGCTTTCTTT.

The chain couples TRBV7-2 to TRBJ2-2, with D uncertain. This CDR3 is 16 amino acids long. CDR1 and CDR2 (germline): SGHTA, FQGNSA. With 4 bases removed from V and 0 bases from J, the gap between germline ends came to 12 bases. CDR3 loop: CASSYTWGSNTGELFF. The CDR3 nucleotides read TGTGCCAGCAGCTATACCTGGGGATCGAACACCGGGGAGCTGTTTTTT.

The J gene is TRBJ2-1, the V gene TRBV7-9; TRBD1 agrees at 7 bases. The junction had 11 bases not matched to a gene; V was cut back by 5 bases and J by 10 bases. This CDR3 spans 14 amino acids. Germline CDR1 SEHNR, CDR2 FQNEAQ (reference sequence). Written as DNA, the CDR3 is TGTGCCAGCAGCCAAGTTACCGGACAGGTCGAGCAGTTCTTC. The encoded protein is CASSQVTGQVEQFF.

This clonotype was seen once. The chain has TRBV9 and TRBJ1-3; no clear D gene. Trimming pared 0 bases from V and 1 base from J, leaving 11 bases between. Looked up from germline, CDR1 is SGDLS and CDR2 is YYNGEE. This CDR3 has 16 residues. CDR3: CASSVEGKLSGNTIYF. The CDR3 bases are TGTGCCAGCAGCGTAGAAGGGAAGTTATCTGGAAACACCATATATTTT.

The chain carries TRBV7-9 and TRBJ2-5; possible D gene TRBD1, 5 bases. This CDR3 contains 16 residues. Trimming cost V 4 bases and J 2 bases, with 17 bases left between them. Germline CDR1 is SEHNR and CDR2 is FQNEAQ (reference sequence). The DNA of the CDR3 is TGTGCCAGCAGCTACAGGTTCGTGCTGGCTCAAGAGACCCAGTACTTC. It encodes CASSYRFVLAQETQYF.

J is TRBJ2-7 and V is TRBV7-9; a weak D match, TRBD2 (5 bases). The germline CDR1 and CDR2 sequences are SEHNR and FQNEAQ (reference sequence). V dropped 2 bases and J dropped 5 bases, with 10 bases sitting between them. The CDR3 loop spans 13 amino acids. The CDR3 loop reads CASSLRGRHEQYF. The CDR3, as DNA: TGTGCCAGCAGCTTAAGAGGGAGACACGAGCAGTACTTC.

In this sample, this clonotype turned up a few times. J is TRBJ2-2 and V is TRBV7-6; TRBD1 agrees at 8 bases. Germline CDR1 SGHVS, CDR2 FNYEAQ. V was pared by 2 bases and J by 6 bases, with 5 bases of the junction left unmatched. This CDR3 comprises 15 residues. For the CDR3, the DNA is TGTGCCAGCAGCTTACGGGGACAGGATCCCGGGGAGCTGTTTTTT. This sequence encodes CASSLRGQDPGELFF.

The chain links TRBV2 to TRBJ1-6, with D possibly TRBD1 on 5 matching bases. CDR1 is SNHLY and CDR2 is FYNNEI in the germline V gene. V was cut by 3 bases and J by 7 bases, with 13 bases left in between. This CDR3 has 15 residues. CDR3 amino acids: CASSDRRGGNSPLHF. The CDR3 DNA reads as TGTGCCAGCAGTGATAGAAGGGGAGGGAATTCACCCCTCCACTTT.

The chain recombines TRBV7-8 with TRBJ2-7; 10 bases are a match to TRBD2. CDR3 size: 16 residues. Unmatched junction bases numbered 9, after V lost 5 bases and J lost 2 bases. CDR1 is SGHVS, CDR2 FQNEAQ, per germline. The CDR3 spells CASSPTPGLAPYEQYF. DNA for the CDR3: TGTGCCAGCAGCCCAACGCCGGGACTAGCGCCCTACGAGCAGTACTTC.

This clonotype occurred a few times. The chain recombines TRBV5-6 with TRBJ2-3, with 10 positions matching TRBD2. The length of the CDR3 is 12 residues. V was clipped by 4 bases and J by 8 bases; unmatched bases: 1. Per germline, CDR1 SGHDT and CDR2 YYEEEE. The CDR3 DNA reads as TGTGCCAGCAGCCCTAGCGGGGGTACGCAGTATTTT. As protein: CASSPSGGTQYF. The complete variable domain, with remaining parts taken from reference TRBV5-6 and TRBJ2-3, reads DAGVTQSPTHLIKTRGQQVTLRCSPKSGHDTVSWYQQALGQGPQFIFQYYEEEERQRGNFPDRFSGHQFPNYSSELNVNALLLGDSALYLCASSPSGGTQYFGPGTRLTVL.

This clonotype was seen at least ten times. V gene TRBV24-1 combines with J gene TRBJ2-5, with TRBD2 identical over 9 bases. J gave up 5 bases and V 1 base, and 7 bases lay outside the gene matches. The CDR3 has 16 residues. Germline CDR1 and CDR2: KGHDR and SFDVKD. The CDR3 bases are TGTGCCACCAGTGATTTTTCTAGCGGGGCCGCGGAGACCCAGTACTTC. Translating gives CATSDFSSGAAETQYF.

The CDR3 sequence: CASSVTGTGPYEQYV. CDR3 nucleotide sequence: TGTGCCAGCAGCGTAACCGGGACAGGCCCCTACGAGCAGTACGTC. This rearrangement joins TRBV9 to TRBJ2-7; 8 nucleotides align to TRBD1. Unmatched junction bases numbered 5, after V lost 1 base and J lost 2 bases. The germline gives CDR1 SGDLS, CDR2 YYNGEE. This CDR3 contains 15 residues.

The CDR3 sequence: CASSPPSTDTQYF. In DNA form, the CDR3 reads TGTGCCAGCAGCCCCCCCAGCACAGATACGCAGTATTTT. This rearrangement joins TRBV9 to TRBJ2-3; D remains unclear. The germline CDR1 and CDR2 sequences are SGDLS and YYNGEE. V gave up 4 bases and J gave up 0 bases, with 6 bases separating them. This CDR3 spans 13 amino acids.

The chain combines TRBV7-9 with TRBJ1-2, with D unclear. The CDR3 totals 15 residues. In germline, CDR1 is SEHNR, CDR2 FQNEAQ (reference sequence). The ends were cut back, 0 bases at V and 2 bases at J, with 10 bases in the middle. The CDR3 is CASSLAAGLNYGYTF. Here the CDR3 DNA reads TGTGCCAGCAGCTTAGCAGCAGGATTAAACTATGGCTACACCTTC.

This chain connects TRBV15 to TRBJ1-5, with D maybe TRBD1 (5 bases). The V end was cut by 7 bases, the J end by 5 bases, with 24 bases between. The germline gives CDR1 LNHNV, CDR2 YYDKDF (reference sequence). The CDR3 covers 17 residues. This chain's CDR3 is CATIEPRDPRGDQPQHF. The CDR3 bases are TGTGCCACCATTGAACCGCGGGACCCCCGAGGGGATCAGCCCCAGCATTTT.

The CDR3 loop reads CASSQGTSGYNEQFF. CDR3 DNA sequence: TGCGCCAGCAGCCAAGGGACTAGCGGGTACAATGAGCAGTTCTTC. The rearrangement links TRBV4-3 to TRBJ2-1; 11 bases agree with TRBD2. Trimming at V came to 1 base and at J to 4 bases, leaving 0 bases not matched to a gene. The CDR3 sequence is 15 residues long. Per germline, CDR1 LGHNA and CDR2 YSLEER.

This clonotype has a count of ten or more. The V and J genes are TRBV2 and TRBJ1-5; D remains unclear. The germline V and J ends were trimmed by 1 base and 1 base, with 11 bases remaining between them. There are 16 residues in the CDR3. Germline V lookup: CDR1 SNHLY, CDR2 FYNNEI. The CDR3 loop is CASSEDPPTSNQPQHF. The CDR3 coding sequence is TGTGCCAGCAGTGAAGATCCACCTACCAGCAATCAGCCCCAGCATTTT. The whole variable domain, filled in from reference TRBV2 and TRBJ1-5, reads EPEVTQTPSHQVTQMGQEVILRCVPISNHLYFYWYRQILGQKVEFLVSFYNNEISEKSEIFDDQFSVERPDGSNFTLKIRSTKLEDSAMYFCASSEDPPTSNQPQHFGDGTRLSIL.

The chain links TRBV6-1 to TRBJ2-3, with 15 bases aligning to TRBD2. J was trimmed by 6 bases and V by 6 bases; bases with no gene match: 7. There are 16 residues in the CDR3. Germline V gene data show CDR1 as MNHNS and CDR2 as SASEGT. The CDR3 region has the DNA TGTGCCAGCAGGCCGGGACTAGCGGGGGGCGGGGATACGCAGTATTTT. It yields the protein CASRPGLAGGGDTQYF.

The chain joins TRBV4-2 to TRBJ1-5; D remains ambiguous. Germline V gene sequence: CDR1 LGHNA, CDR2 YNFKEQ. This CDR3 has 15 amino acids. Trimming stripped 1 base from V and 2 bases from J, with 9 bases between. The DNA of the CDR3 is TGTGCCAGCAGCCAAGCGGGATTCGGCAATCAGCCCCAGCATTTT. It encodes CASSQAGFGNQPQHF.